The rows below give T cell receptor beta chains drawn from one sample of a study of blood T cell repertoires in COVID-19. Profiling relied on immunoSEQ multiplex PCR, and the TCRdb table lists in-frame clones only, not all of them. This table has fewer than 150,000 clones, around 83% appearing once. What was sequenced was PBMCs or T cells enriched from blood (not recorded which). The receptors originated from a man between 25 and 39 years old who had recovered from COVID-19. Both conserved end residues are part of each CDR3. A D gene is named only where the DNA matches it firmly. Part of the rows lack a size; the others show once, few, many or a class for expanded clones.

D gene,J gene,clone size,V gene,CDR3 DNA,CDR3 protein
NA,TRBJ1-5,NA,TRBV19,TGTGCCAGTAGTGATCAGGGTGATCAGCCCCAGCATTTT,CASSDQGDQPQHF
NA,TRBJ2-2,NA,TRBV2,TGTGCCAGCAGTGAAGCCCGACAGACCGGGGAGCTGTTTTTT,CASSEARQTGELFF
TRBD1,TRBJ2-2,NA,TRBV11-3,TGTGCCAGCAGCTTCCGACAGGGCAACACCGGGGAGCTGTTTTTT,CASSFRQGNTGELFF
TRBD1,TRBJ1-5,NA,TRBV25-1,TGTGCCAGCAGTGAAGAGGGGGCTAGCAATCAGCCCCAGCATTTT,CASSEEGASNQPQHF
NA,TRBJ1-5,NA,TRBV19,TGTGCCAGTAGTCCACGACAGATCAATCAGCCCCAGCATTTT,CASSPRQINQPQHF
NA,TRBJ1-4,NA,TRBV19,TGTGCCAGTGCCGAGACATCCGTAACTAATGAAAAACTGTTTTTT,CASAETSVTNEKLFF
TRBD2,TRBJ2-3,NA,TRBV5-4,TGTGCCAGCAGCGTGGGACTAGAGTATACGCAGTATTTT,CASSVGLEYTQYF
NA,TRBJ2-7,once,TRBV15,TGTGCCACCAGCAGAGGTGCCGATCCGGGTCGCGAGCAGTACTTC,CATSRGADPGREQYF
NA,TRBJ1-1,NA,TRBV7-8,TGTGCCAGCAGCTTATTCGGGAACACTGAAGCTTTCTTT,CASSLFGNTEAFF
NA,TRBJ1-1,few,TRBV6-5,TGTGCCAGCAGGGCAGTGGGGGCTGGCACTGAAGCTTTCTTT,CASRAVGAGTEAFF
NA,TRBJ2-5,NA,TRBV5-6,TGTGCCAGCAGCTTGAATTTGGGCGGGCAAGAGACCCAGTACTTC,CASSLNLGGQETQYF
NA,TRBJ2-5,NA,TRBV6-1,TGTGCCAGCAGTGATTTTCTGCCCCATGGGGCGGGGGAGACCCAGTACTTC,CASSDFLPHGAGETQYF
TRBD1,TRBJ1-2,NA,TRBV27,TGTGCCAGCAGTTCCGCGAACAGGGGGGACTATGGCTACACCTTC,CASSSANRGDYGYTF
NA,TRBJ2-1,NA,TRBV18,TGTGCCAGCTCACCGGGCGGGGGCGCTTACAATGAGCAGTTCTTC,CASSPGGGAYNEQFF
TRBD1,TRBJ2-6,once,TRBV9,TGTGCCAGCAGCGTAAGGGGACAGCCGTCCTCTGGGGCCAACGTCCTGACTTTC,CASSVRGQPSSGANVLTF
NA,TRBJ1-5,NA,TRBV4-2,TGTGCCAGCAGCCAAGATCGAGCTAGCAATCAGCCCCAGCATTTT,CASSQDRASNQPQHF
NA,TRBJ1-5,NA,TRBV6-1,TGTGCCAGCAGTGAAAAGAGTCTGACTTCTCAGCCCCAGCATTTT,CASSEKSLTSQPQHF
NA,TRBJ2-1,NA,TRBV9,TGTGCCAGCAGCCCCGACCTCCAGGGCAGGGCCCTGGATGAGCAGTTCTTC,CASSPDLQGRALDEQFF
TRBD1,TRBJ2-3,NA,TRBV2,TGTGCCAGCAGTGAACAAGGGACAGGGGTCAGCACAGATACGCAGTATTTT,CASSEQGTGVSTDTQYF
NA,TRBJ1-2,NA,TRBV19,TGTGCCAGTAGTATCCAGTTGGCTCGAGGATCAGACGCTAACTATGGCTACACCTTC,CASSIQLARGSDANYGYTF
NA,TRBJ2-6,NA,TRBV27,TGTGCCAGCAGGCCGGGGGAAGGTGGGGCCAACGTCCTGACTTTC,CASRPGEGGANVLTF
NA,TRBJ1-5,once,TRBV10-3,TGTGCCACAGGACAGAATATCAATCAGCCCCAGCATTTT,CATGQNINQPQHF
NA,TRBJ2-2,NA,TRBV30,TGTGCCTGGAGTTCCATGGGGGGGACAAACACCGGGGAGCTGTTTTTT,CAWSSMGGTNTGELFF
NA,TRBJ2-3,NA,TRBV7-2,TGTGCCAGCAGCTTAAACTATCCAGATACGCAGTATTTT,CASSLNYPDTQYF